Listed here are 30 T cell receptor beta chains from one sample, sequenced in a study of cytomegalovirus exposure and HLA in healthy donors. 13 Jbeta primers and 60 Vbeta primers were used for the PCR. The protocol was immunoSEQ multiplex PCR, while the TCRdb copy is restricted to in-frame clones and leaves out a portion. This sample has approximately 220,000 clones, with 60% to 80% found just once. Sequencing used PBMCs. The receptors were gathered from a young man in good health and CMV-seronegative.

In this sample, this clone turned up a few times. This chain uses TRBV4-1 with TRBJ2-7; D is possibly TRBD1 (5 bases). The V gene's germline CDR1 is MGHRA and CDR2 YSYEKL. The V gene lost 0 bases and the J gene lost 2 bases, with 14 bases spanning the gap. This CDR3 has 16 residues. The CDR3 loop reads CASSQDPHRSTYEQYF. The CDR3 bases are TGCGCCAGCAGCCAAGATCCTCACAGGTCCACCTACGAGCAGTACTTC.

This clone was seen more than once but under ten times. The V gene is TRBV28, the J gene TRBJ1-2; D is possibly TRBD1 (6 bases). This CDR3 spans 15 amino acids. Germline V gene lookup returns CDR1 MDHEN and CDR2 SYDVKM. Trimming left V 5 bases short and J 7 bases short, with 20 bases between. CDR3 sequence: CASSPRRREQGGYTF. The CDR3 coding sequence is TGTGCCAGCAGTCCCCGACGCCGAGAACAGGGTGGCTACACCTTC.

The chain couples TRBV27 to TRBJ1-1; 9 nucleotides match TRBD1. Trimming cost V 5 bases and J 7 bases; bases outside gene matches: 8. Germline-derived CDR1 and CDR2 are MNHEY and SMNVEV (reference sequence). This CDR3 is 14 amino acids long. The CDR3 spells CASSANRGPYEAFF. The CDR3 DNA follows: TGTGCCAGCAGTGCAAACAGGGGGCCTTATGAAGCTTTCTTT.

The chain couples TRBV11-2 to TRBJ1-1, with D possibly matching TRBD1 (6 bases). The germline CDR1 and CDR2 sequences are SGHAT and FQNNGV. The V end was cut by 2 bases, the J end by 0 bases, with 13 bases between. The length of the CDR3 is 16 residues. The CDR3 protein is CASSLMAGVMNTEAFF. The CDR3 nucleotides are TGTGCCAGCAGCTTAATGGCAGGGGTCATGAACACTGAAGCTTTCTTT. The full variable domain, rest sourced from reference TRBV11-2 and TRBJ1-1, is EAGVAQSPRYKIIEKRQSVAFWCNPISGHATLYWYQQILGQGPKLLIQFQNNGVVDDSQLPKDRFSAERLKGVDSTLKIQPAKLEDSAVYLCASSLMAGVMNTEAFFGQGTRLTVV.

The gene calls are TRBV5-1 and TRBJ2-5, with a weak D call TRBD1 (6 bases). Near its end, the DNA agrees better with TRBJ2-7, so the J call may be wrong. The CDR3 runs 14 residues. CDR1 SGHRS and CDR2 YFSETQ come from the germline V gene. CDR3 sequence: CASSLADRRNEQYF. The CDR3 DNA reads TGCGCCAGCAGCTTGGCCGACAGGCGGAACGAGCAGTACTTC.

This chain connects TRBV5-1 to TRBJ1-5, with a possible D match to TRBD1 (5 bases). CDR3 length equals 15 residues. V gave up 0 bases and J gave up 3 bases, with 10 bases separating them. Per the germline V gene, CDR1 is SGHRS and CDR2 is YFSETQ. The CDR3, as DNA: TGCGCCAGCAGCTTGGATCCAGGGAACAATCAGCCCCAGCATTTT. It translates to CASSLDPGNNQPQHF.

The chain has TRBV6-5 and TRBJ1-1; 7 bases are a match to TRBD1. The germline V gene has CDR1 MNHEY and CDR2 SVGAGI. The CDR3 runs 15 residues. The trim removed 5 bases at V and 1 base at J, leaving 7 bases unmatched. The CDR3 DNA reads as TGTGCCAGCAGTCGGACAGGCGTTCCGAACACTGAAGCTTTCTTT. It is translated as CASSRTGVPNTEAFF.

The rearrangement links TRBV20-1 to TRBJ2-5; D is unclear. The CDR3 is made up of 11 amino acids. Germline-derived CDR1 and CDR2 are DFQATT and SNEGSKA (reference sequence). Trimming stripped 1 base from V and 4 bases from J, with 4 bases between. CDR3 in amino acids: CSARAGETQYF. CDR3 nucleotide sequence: TGCAGTGCTAGAGCCGGAGAGACCCAGTACTTC.

The CDR3 spells CASRNPRLSVRVAKNIQYF. Written as DNA, the CDR3 is TGTGCCAGCAGAAATCCTCGACTTTCGGTGCGAGTAGCCAAAAACATTCAGTACTTC. The V gene is TRBV7-6, the J gene TRBJ2-4, with no clear D. Deletions cut 6 bases from V and 0 bases from J, with 24 bases between. CDR1 and CDR2 (germline): SGHVS, FNYEAQ. The length of the CDR3 is 19 residues.

CDR3 sequence: CASTLAGTGQETQYF. CDR3 bases: TGTGCCAGCACCTTGGCCGGGACAGGTCAGGAGACCCAGTACTTC. This chain links TRBV6-1 with TRBJ2-5, with 8 nucleotides matching TRBD1. The length of the CDR3 is 15 residues. V shed 7 bases and J 5 bases; nucleotides not matched to a gene: 12. The V gene's germline CDR1 is MNHNS and CDR2 SASEGT.

This clone was observed a few times. V and J are TRBV7-9 and TRBJ2-1, with 11 positions matching TRBD1. The germline CDR1 and CDR2 sequences are SEHNR and FQNEAQ (reference sequence). This CDR3 is built from 16 residues. V was pared by 4 bases and J by 5 bases, with 7 bases of the junction left unmatched. CDR3 in DNA: TGTGCCAGCAGCTCCCAAGGACAGGGGGCGGACAATGAGCAGTTCTTC. Translating gives CASSSQGQGADNEQFF.

This rearrangement joins TRBV30 to TRBJ1-4; tentatively, D is TRBD1 (5 bases). With 4 bases removed from V and 4 bases from J, the gap between germline ends came to 19 bases. CDR1 is GTSNPN and CDR2 is SVGIG in the germline V gene (reference sequence). The CDR3 sequence is 16 residues long. CDR3 bases: TGTGCCTGGAACGTGTGGACACCTCAGGGTAATGAAAAACTGTTTTTT. Its translation: CAWNVWTPQGNEKLFF.

Notes on this clone: At one of its ends the junction is not consistent with the germline gene, which may arise from a read error. The chain joins TRBV7-9 to TRBJ1-5; D is possibly TRBD1 (6 bases). The CDR3 runs 17 residues. Germline lookup yields CDR1 SEHNR and CDR2 FQNEAQ (reference sequence). CDR3 region: CSSSLVSGDYSNQPQHF. In nucleotides, the CDR3 is TGTTCCAGCAGCTTAGTGTCAGGGGACTATAGCAATCAGCCCCAGCATTTT.

This clone was observed a few times. The chain has TRBV14 and TRBJ2-2; TRBD1 agrees at 8 bases. The length of the CDR3 is 14 residues. Germline trimming cut 4 bases from V and 5 bases from J; bases unmatched to any gene: 3. Looked up from germline, CDR1 is SGHDN and CDR2 is FVKESK. The CDR3 spells CASSLRTGTGELFF. The DNA of the CDR3 is TGTGCCAGCAGCCTCCGGACAGGGACCGGGGAGCTGTTTTTT. The variable domain in full, with the rest retrieved from reference TRBV14 and TRBJ2-2, is EAGVTQFPSHSVIEKGQTVTLRCDPISGHDNLYWYRRVMGKEIKFLLHFVKESKQDESGMPNNRFLAERTGGTYSTLKVQPAELEDSGVYFCASSLRTGTGELFFGEGSRLTVL.

The J gene is TRBJ2-7, the V gene TRBV4-3, with TRBD2 as a possible D gene (6 bases). The CDR3 has 16 residues. Germline loops: CDR1 LGHNA, CDR2 YSLEER. V was pared by 0 bases and J by 5 bases, with 17 bases between. The CDR3 DNA reads TGCGCCAGCAGCCAAGATTTGGGCCTAGCGAGAAACGAGCAGTACTTC. This codes for CASSQDLGLARNEQYF.

The chain couples TRBV28 to TRBJ2-5, with 12 bases identical to TRBD1. The assigned J gene may be wrong: the sequence end matches TRBJ2-7 better. From germline, CDR1 is MDHEN and CDR2 SYDVKM. The CDR3 is 16 amino acids. CDR3 DNA: TGTGCCAGCAGTTTCCCGGGACAGGGGGCCGTATACGAGCAGTACTTC. It specifies CASSFPGQGAVYEQYF.

V gene TRBV9 combines with J gene TRBJ2-5; 10 bases are shared with TRBD2. The CDR3 has 16 amino acids. Germline assignment: CDR1 SGDLS and CDR2 YYNGEE. The V and J ends lost 0 bases and 2 bases, in that order; junction bases with no gene match: 4. CDR3 DNA: TGTGCCAGCAGCGTAGGTAGCGGGAGGTCTCAAGAGACCCAGTACTTC. Its protein product is CASSVGSGRSQETQYF.

The CDR3, as DNA: TGTGCCAGCAGCTTAAGGGCAGGGCTCTTATATAGCAATCAGCCCCAGCATTTT. Its translation is CASSLRAGLLYSNQPQHF. The rearrangement joins TRBV7-8 to TRBJ1-5; TRBD1 might be the D (5 bases). This CDR3 region has 18 residues. Germline CDR1 is SGHVS and CDR2 is FQNEAQ. V lost 2 bases and J 0 bases, leaving 17 bases between the germline ends.

This chain connects TRBV28 to TRBJ1-2, with 7 bases fitting TRBD1. The germline V gene has CDR1 MDHEN and CDR2 SYDVKM. The CDR3 has 13 amino acids. V was clipped by 5 bases and J by 4 bases; unmatched bases: 4. In nucleotides, the CDR3 is TGTGCCAGCAGTGCACAGGGGCCCTATGGCTACACCTTC. Translation gives CASSAQGPYGYTF.

The chain recombines TRBV6-1 with TRBJ1-2, with D tentatively TRBD1 (5 bases). V lost 1 base to trimming and J lost 5 bases, with 8 bases between them. The V gene's germline CDR1 is MNHNS and CDR2 SASEGT. The CDR3 runs to 13 residues. In DNA form, the CDR3 reads TGTGCCAGCAGTGAAGGCAGGGATTATGGCTACACCTTC. Its protein product is CASSEGRDYGYTF.

This chain uses TRBV7-9 with TRBJ2-2; 8 bases map to TRBD1. Per germline, CDR1 SEHNR and CDR2 FQNEAQ (reference sequence). V lost 9 bases, J lost 5 bases, and 8 bases stayed unmatched. The CDR3 length is 14 residues. The CDR3 loop is CARAGQVDTGELFF. Here the CDR3 DNA reads TGTGCCAGGGCGGGACAGGTTGATACCGGGGAGCTGTTTTTT.

This clone has only a few counts. The gene calls are TRBV27 and TRBJ2-3, with a possible D match to TRBD1 (5 bases). Deletions cut 5 bases from V and 6 bases from J, with 21 bases between. The CDR3 covers 16 residues. Germline V gene sequence: CDR1 MNHEY, CDR2 SMNVEV (reference sequence). CDR3 sequence reads: CASSPYSGYGVDTQYF. Written as DNA, the CDR3 is TGTGCCAGCAGTCCATACTCAGGGTATGGGGTGGATACGCAGTATTTT.

CDR3 region: CASSLVAGLAGDEQFF. CDR3 DNA: TGCGCCAGCAGCTTAGTGGCGGGACTAGCGGGAGATGAGCAGTTCTTC. The V and J genes are TRBV5-1 and TRBJ2-1; 14 nucleotides align to TRBD2. In germline, CDR1 is SGHRS, CDR2 YFSETQ. J lost 8 bases, V lost 2 bases, and 6 bases had no gene match. This CDR3 is 16 amino acids long. Full variable domain (rest looked up from reference TRBV5-1 and TRBJ2-1): KAGVTQTPRYLIKTRGQQVTLSCSPISGHRSVSWYQQTPGQGLQFLFEYFSETQRNKGNFPGRFSGRQFSNSRSEMNVSTLELGDSALYLCASSLVAGLAGDEQFFGPGTRLTVL.

V is TRBV11-3 and J is TRBJ2-3; 10 positions agree with TRBD1. This CDR3 has 15 residues. The germline gives CDR1 SGHNT, CDR2 YENEEA. J was trimmed by 4 bases and V by 4 bases; bases with no gene match: 5. The CDR3 DNA follows: TGTGCCAGCAGCTCCAGACAGGGGGCCGCAGATACGCAGTATTTT. It yields the protein CASSSRQGAADTQYF.

This chain connects TRBV5-1 to TRBJ2-5; a weak D match, TRBD2 (5 bases). CDR1 is SGHRS, CDR2 YFSETQ, per germline. The ends were cut back, 4 bases at V and 1 base at J, with 11 bases in the middle. This CDR3 region has 14 residues. CDR3: CASSLLLGQETQYF. CDR3 in DNA: TGCGCCAGCAGCCTGCTACTAGGCCAAGAGACCCAGTACTTC.

V is TRBV7-6 and J is TRBJ1-6; 8 bases fit TRBD1. The V gene's germline CDR1 is SGHVS and CDR2 FNYEAQ. Unmatched junction bases numbered 9, after V lost 1 base and J lost 10 bases. The length of the CDR3 is 16 residues. For the CDR3, the DNA is TGTGCCAGCAGCTTAGAAGGACAGGGCGGAGGATCACCCCTCCACTTT. Its translation: CASSLEGQGGGSPLHF.

This sequence joins TRBV19 and TRBJ1-1; 7 bases fit TRBD1. Trimming took 6 bases from V and 0 from J; bases not matched to a gene: 13. The CDR3 is made up of 17 amino acids. The germline CDR1 and CDR2 sequences are LNHDA and SQIVND (reference sequence). This chain's CDR3 is CASSRQGSKGMNTEAFF. CDR3 bases: TGTGCCAGTAGCAGACAGGGAAGTAAAGGTATGAACACTGAAGCTTTCTTT.

This chain joins TRBV28 and TRBJ1-1; 7 bases are a match to TRBD1. The CDR3 length is 14 residues. Germline loops: CDR1 MDHEN, CDR2 SYDVKM. V dropped 3 bases and J dropped 1; count of bases not matched to a gene: 2. The CDR3 DNA reads as TGTGCCAGCAGTTTGACAGGGCCGAACACTGAAGCTTTCTTT. Translating it yields CASSLTGPNTEAFF.

This chain connects TRBV7-2 to TRBJ2-5; TRBD2 matches 11 bases. The germline V gene encodes CDR1 SGHTA and CDR2 FQGNSA. This CDR3 is built from 15 residues. V lost 5 bases, J lost 4 bases, and 6 bases stayed unmatched. In nucleotides, the CDR3 is TGTGCCAGCAGCATTAGCGGGGGGGATAGAGAGACCCAGTACTTC. Protein: CASSISGGDRETQYF.

This clone was detected a few times. V and J are TRBV15 and TRBJ2-3; D uncertain. The CDR3 covers 11 residues. Deletions cut 8 bases from V and 3 bases from J, with 6 bases between. Per germline, CDR1 LNHNV and CDR2 YYDKDF (reference sequence). The CDR3 sequence: CATGRTDTQYF. CDR3 bases: TGTGCCACCGGCCGTACAGATACGCAGTATTTT. The full variable domain, its missing parts supplied by reference TRBV15 and TRBJ2-3, is DAMVIQNPRYQVTQFGKPVTLSCSQTLNHNVMYWYQQKSSQAPKLLFHYYDKDFNNEADTPDNFQSRRPNTSFCFLDIRSPGLGDTAMYLCATGRTDTQYFGPGTRLTVL.